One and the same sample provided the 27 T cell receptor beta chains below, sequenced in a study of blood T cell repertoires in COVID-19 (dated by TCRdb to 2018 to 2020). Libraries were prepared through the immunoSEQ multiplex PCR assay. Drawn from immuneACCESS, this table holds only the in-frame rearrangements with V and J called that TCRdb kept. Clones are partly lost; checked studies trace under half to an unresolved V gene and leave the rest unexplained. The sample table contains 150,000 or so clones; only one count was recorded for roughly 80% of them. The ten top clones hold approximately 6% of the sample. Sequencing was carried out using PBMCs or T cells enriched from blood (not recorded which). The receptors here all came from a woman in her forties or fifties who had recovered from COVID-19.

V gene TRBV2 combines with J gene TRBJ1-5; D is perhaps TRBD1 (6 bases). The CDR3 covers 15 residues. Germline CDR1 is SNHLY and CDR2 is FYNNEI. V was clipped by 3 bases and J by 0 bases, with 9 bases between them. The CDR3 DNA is TGTGCCAGCAGTGATAGGGGGAATAGCAATCAGCCCCAGCATTTT. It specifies CASSDRGNSNQPQHF.

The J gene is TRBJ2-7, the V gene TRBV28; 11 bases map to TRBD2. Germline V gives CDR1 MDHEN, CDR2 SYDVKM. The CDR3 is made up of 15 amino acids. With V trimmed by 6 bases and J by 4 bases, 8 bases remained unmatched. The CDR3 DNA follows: TGTGCCAGCAGCTCGTTAGCGGGGGGGCGGTACGAGCAGTACTTC. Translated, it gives CASSSLAGGRYEQYF. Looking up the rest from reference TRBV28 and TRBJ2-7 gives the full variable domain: DVKVTQSSRYLVKRTGEKVFLECVQDMDHENMFWYRQDPGLGLRLIYFSYDVKMKEKGDIPEGYSVSREKKERFSLILESASTNQTSMYLCASSSLAGGRYEQYFGPGTRLTVT.

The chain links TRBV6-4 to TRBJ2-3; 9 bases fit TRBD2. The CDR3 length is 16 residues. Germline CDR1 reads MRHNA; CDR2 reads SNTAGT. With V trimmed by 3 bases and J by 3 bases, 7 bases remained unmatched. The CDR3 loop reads CASSEEAGGPTDTQYF. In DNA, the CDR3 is TGTGCCAGCAGTGAGGAGGCGGGGGGGCCGACAGATACGCAGTATTTT.

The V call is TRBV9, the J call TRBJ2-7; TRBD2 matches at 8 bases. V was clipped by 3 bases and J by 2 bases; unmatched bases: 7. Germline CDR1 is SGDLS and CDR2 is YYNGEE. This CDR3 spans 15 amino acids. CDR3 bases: TGTGCCAGCAGCGCCGCGGGGGGCCCCACCTACGAGCAGTACTTC. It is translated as CASSAAGGPTYEQYF.

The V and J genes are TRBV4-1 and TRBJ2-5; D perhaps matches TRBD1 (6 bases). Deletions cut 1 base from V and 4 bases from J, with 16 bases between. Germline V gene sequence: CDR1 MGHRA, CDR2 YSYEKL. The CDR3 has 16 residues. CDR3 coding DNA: TGCGCCAGCAGCCAAGCCGTGGTTCAGGGGCGAGAGACCCAGTACTTC. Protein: CASSQAVVQGRETQYF.

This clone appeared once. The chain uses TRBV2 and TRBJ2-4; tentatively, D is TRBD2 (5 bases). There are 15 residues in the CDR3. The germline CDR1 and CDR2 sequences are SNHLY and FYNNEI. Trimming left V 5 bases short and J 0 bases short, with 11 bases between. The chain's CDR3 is CASSRESVAKNIQYF. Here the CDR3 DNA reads TGTGCCAGCAGTCGGGAAAGTGTAGCCAAAAACATTCAGTACTTC.

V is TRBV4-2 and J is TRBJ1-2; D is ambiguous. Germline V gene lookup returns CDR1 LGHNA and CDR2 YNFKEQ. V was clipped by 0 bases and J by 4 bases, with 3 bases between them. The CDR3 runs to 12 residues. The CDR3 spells CASSQDSYGYTF. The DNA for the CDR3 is TGTGCCAGCAGCCAAGACAGCTATGGCTACACCTTC.

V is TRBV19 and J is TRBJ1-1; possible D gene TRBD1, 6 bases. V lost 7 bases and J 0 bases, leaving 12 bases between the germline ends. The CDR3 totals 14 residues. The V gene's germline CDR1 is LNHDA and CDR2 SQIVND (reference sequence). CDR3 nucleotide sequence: TGTGCCAGTACCGACGGACAGTTGAACACTGAAGCTTTCTTT. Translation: CASTDGQLNTEAFF. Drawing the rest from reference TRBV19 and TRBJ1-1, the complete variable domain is DGGITQSPKYLFRKEGQNVTLSCEQNLNHDAMYWYRQDPGQGLRLIYYSQIVNDFQKGDIAEGYSVSREKKESFPLTVTSAQKNPTAFYLCASTDGQLNTEAFFGQGTRLTVV.

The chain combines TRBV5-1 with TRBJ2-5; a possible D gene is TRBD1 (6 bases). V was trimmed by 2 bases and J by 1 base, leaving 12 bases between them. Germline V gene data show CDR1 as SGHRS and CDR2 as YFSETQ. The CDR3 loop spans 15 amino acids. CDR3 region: CASSFVGQPQETQYF. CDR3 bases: TGCGCCAGCAGCTTCGTTGGACAGCCCCAAGAGACCCAGTACTTC.

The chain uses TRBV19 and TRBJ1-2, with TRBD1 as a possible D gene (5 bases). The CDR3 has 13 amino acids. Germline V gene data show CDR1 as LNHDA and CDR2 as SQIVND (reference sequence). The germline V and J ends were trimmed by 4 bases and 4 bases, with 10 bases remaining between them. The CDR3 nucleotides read TGTGCCAGTAGTACGCCCAGGGTCTATGGCTACACCTTC. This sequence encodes CASSTPRVYGYTF.

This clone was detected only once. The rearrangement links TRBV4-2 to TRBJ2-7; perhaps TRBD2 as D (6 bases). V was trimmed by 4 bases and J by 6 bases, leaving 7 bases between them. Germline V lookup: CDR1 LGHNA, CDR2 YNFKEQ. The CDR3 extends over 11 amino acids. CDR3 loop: CASSPGVEQYF. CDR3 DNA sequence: TGTGCCAGCAGCCCGGGGGTCGAGCAGTACTTC.

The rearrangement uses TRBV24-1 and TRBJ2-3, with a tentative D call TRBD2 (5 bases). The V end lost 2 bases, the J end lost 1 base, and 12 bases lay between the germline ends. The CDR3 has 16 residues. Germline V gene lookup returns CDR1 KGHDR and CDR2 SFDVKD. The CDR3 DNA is TGTGCCACCAGTGATTCCCTAAGGCGGGGCACAGATACGCAGTATTTT. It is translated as CATSDSLRRGTDTQYF.

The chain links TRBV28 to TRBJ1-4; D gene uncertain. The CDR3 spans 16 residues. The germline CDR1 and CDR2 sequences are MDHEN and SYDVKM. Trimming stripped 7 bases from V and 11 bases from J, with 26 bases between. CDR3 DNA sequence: TGTGCCAGCACACGCGGTGGGCACATTATCGGGGAGAAACTGTTTTTT. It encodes CASTRGGHIIGEKLFF. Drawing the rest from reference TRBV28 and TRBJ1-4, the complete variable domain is DVKVTQSSRYLVKRTGEKVFLECVQDMDHENMFWYRQDPGLGLRLIYFSYDVKMKEKGDIPEGYSVSREKKERFSLILESASTNQTSMYLCASTRGGHIIGEKLFFGSGTQLSVL.

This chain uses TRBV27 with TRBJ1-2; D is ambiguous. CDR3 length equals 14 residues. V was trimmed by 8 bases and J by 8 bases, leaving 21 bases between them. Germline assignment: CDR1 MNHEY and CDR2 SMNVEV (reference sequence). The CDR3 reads CASLPRAGFVGYTF. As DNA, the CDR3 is TGTGCCAGCCTGCCCCGGGCGGGTTTTGTGGGCTACACCTTC.

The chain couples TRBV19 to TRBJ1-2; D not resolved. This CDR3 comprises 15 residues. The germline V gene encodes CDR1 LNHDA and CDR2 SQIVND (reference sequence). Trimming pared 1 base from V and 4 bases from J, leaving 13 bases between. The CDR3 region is CASSIGTEARYGYTF. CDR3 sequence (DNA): TGTGCCAGTAGTATAGGGACGGAGGCACGCTATGGCTACACCTTC.

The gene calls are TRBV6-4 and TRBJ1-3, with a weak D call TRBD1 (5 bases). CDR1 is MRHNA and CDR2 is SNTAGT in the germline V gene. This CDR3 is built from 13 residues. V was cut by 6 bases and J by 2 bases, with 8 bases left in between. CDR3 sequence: CASSPDTGNTIYF. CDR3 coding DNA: TGTGCCAGCAGCCCGGACACTGGAAACACCATATATTTT.

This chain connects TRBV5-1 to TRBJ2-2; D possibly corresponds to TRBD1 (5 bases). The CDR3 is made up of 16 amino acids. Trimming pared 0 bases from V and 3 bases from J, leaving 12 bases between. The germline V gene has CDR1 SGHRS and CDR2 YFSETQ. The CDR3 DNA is TGCGCCAGCAGCTTGGAACAGGCCGCGTACACCGGGGAGCTGTTTTTT. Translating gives CASSLEQAAYTGELFF.

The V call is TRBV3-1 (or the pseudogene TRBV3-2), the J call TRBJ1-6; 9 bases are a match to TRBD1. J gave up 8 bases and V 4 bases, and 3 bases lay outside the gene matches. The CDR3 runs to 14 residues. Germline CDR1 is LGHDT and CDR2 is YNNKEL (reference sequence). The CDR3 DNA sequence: TGTGCCAGCAGCCTTTGGACAGGGGATTCACCCCTCCACTTT. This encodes CASSLWTGDSPLHF.

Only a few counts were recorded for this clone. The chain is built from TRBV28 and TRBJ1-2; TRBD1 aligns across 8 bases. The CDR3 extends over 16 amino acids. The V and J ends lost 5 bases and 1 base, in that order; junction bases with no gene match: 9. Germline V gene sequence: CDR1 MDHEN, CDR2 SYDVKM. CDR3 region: CASSLSGTGGNYGYTF. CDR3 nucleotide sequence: TGTGCCAGCAGTCTGTCCGGGACAGGCGGTAACTATGGCTACACCTTC.

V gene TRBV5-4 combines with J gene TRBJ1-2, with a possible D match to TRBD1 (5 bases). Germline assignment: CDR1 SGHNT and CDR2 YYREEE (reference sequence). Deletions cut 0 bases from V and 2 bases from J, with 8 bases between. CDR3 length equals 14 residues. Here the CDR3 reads CASSLVGGNYGYTF. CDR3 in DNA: TGTGCCAGCAGCTTGGTCGGGGGGAACTATGGCTACACCTTC.

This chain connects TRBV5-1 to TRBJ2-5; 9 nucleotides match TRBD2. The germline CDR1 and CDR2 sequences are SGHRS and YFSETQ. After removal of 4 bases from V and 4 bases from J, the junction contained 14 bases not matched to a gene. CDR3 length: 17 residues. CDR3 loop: CASSPMGRGGKRETQYF. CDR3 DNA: TGCGCCAGCAGCCCTATGGGGCGGGGGGGAAAAAGAGAGACCCAGTACTTC.

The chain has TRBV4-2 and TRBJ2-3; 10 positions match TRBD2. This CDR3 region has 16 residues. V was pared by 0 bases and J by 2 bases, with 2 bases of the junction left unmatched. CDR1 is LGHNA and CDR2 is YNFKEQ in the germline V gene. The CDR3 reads CASSQDGTSATDTQYF. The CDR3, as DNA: TGTGCCAGCAGCCAAGACGGGACTAGCGCCACAGATACGCAGTATTTT.

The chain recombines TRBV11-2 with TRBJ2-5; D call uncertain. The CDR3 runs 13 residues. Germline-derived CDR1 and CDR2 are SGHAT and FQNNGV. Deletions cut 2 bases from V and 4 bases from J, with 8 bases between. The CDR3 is CASSLTHGETQYF. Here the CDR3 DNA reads TGTGCCAGCAGCTTAACACATGGAGAGACCCAGTACTTC.

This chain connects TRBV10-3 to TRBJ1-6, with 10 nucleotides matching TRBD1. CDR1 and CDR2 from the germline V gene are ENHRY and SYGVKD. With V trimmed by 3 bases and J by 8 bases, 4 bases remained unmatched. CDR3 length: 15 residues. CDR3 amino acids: CAISEDRGLYSPLHF. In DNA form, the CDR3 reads TGTGCCATCAGTGAAGACAGGGGGCTTTATTCACCCCTCCACTTT.

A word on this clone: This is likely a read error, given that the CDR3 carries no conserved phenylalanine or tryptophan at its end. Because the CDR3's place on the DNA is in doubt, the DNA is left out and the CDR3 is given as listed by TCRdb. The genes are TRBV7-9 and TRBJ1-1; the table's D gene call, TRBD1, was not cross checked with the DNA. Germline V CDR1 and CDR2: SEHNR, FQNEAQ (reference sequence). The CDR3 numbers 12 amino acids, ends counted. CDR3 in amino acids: CASSLETDRSFL.

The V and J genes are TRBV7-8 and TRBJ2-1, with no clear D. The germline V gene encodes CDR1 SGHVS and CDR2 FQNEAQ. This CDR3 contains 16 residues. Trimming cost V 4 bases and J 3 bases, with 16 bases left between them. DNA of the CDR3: TGTGCCAGCAGCTATAGAGGCCGAAGATTCTACAATGAGCAGTTCTTC. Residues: CASSYRGRRFYNEQFF.

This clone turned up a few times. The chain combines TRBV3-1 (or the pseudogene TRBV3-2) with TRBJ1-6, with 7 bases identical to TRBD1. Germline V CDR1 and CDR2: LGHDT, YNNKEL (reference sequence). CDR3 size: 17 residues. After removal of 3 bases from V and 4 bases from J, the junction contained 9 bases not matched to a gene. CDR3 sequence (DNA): TGTGCCAGCAGCCACCGTTTGGGGGGACAGTATAATTCACCCCTCCACTTT. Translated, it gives CASSHRLGGQYNSPLHF.